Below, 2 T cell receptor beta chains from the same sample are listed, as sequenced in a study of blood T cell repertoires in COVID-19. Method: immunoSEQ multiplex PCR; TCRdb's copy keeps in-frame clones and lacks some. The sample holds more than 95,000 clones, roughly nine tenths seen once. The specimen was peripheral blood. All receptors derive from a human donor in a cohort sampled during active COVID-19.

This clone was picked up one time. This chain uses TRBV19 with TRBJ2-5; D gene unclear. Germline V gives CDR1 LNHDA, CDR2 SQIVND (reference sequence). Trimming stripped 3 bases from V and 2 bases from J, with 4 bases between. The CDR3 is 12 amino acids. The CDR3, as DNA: TGTGCCAGTAGTATTCGGCAAGAGACCCAGTACTTC. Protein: CASSIRQETQYF.

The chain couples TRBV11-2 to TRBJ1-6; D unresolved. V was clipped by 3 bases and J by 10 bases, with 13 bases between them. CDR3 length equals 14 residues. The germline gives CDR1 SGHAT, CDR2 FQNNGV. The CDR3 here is CASSFGPPGSPLHF. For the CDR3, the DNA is TGTGCCAGCAGCTTTGGGCCGCCCGGATCACCCCTCCACTTT.